This T cell receptor (beta chain) was sequenced in a study of T cell repertoires in cytomegalovirus infection. This CDR3 is 14 amino acids long. Germline-derived CDR1 and CDR2 are SNHLY and FYNNEI. The ends were cut back, 6 bases at V and 1 base at J, with 9 bases in the middle. TCRdb passed the reads through MiXCR, listing each CDR3 protein once. The top ten clones hold approximately 91% of a sample with under 30,000 distinct CDR3 sequences, 22% of them seen once. Worth noting for this clonotype: What it binds is unknown.

The source material was CD8+ T cells from cultured PBMCs, sampled from culture after CMV antigen stimulation. The sequence was obtained from a human donor in good health (CMV status not recorded). Some clones in this sample may be carry-over from other donors' samples. The rearrangement uses TRBV2 and TRBJ1-4, with a possible D match to TRBD1 (6 bases). The CDR3 reads CASRARGTNEKLFF. The CDR3 region has the DNA TGTGCCAGCAGAGCCAGGGGAACTAATGAAAAACTGTTTTTT.